This T cell receptor (beta chain) was sequenced for a study of identical twins. The CDR3 spans 13 residues. Germline V lookup: CDR1 WNHNN, CDR2 SYGVQD (reference sequence). V dropped 4 bases and J dropped 0 bases, with 6 bases sitting between them. TCRdb reprocessed the 5' RACE reads with MiXCR, giving one entry per CDR3 protein. The sample yields 500,000 to 600,000 distinct CDR3 sequences, less than 25% seen once. This clonotype turned up a few times. This sample was shared with a second study, whose subject was T cells expressing NK-cell markers.

The sample comprised CD4+ T cells sorted from blood. The V gene is TRBV10-1, the J gene TRBJ1-2; D gene uncertain. The sequence derives from a woman aged 18-35 years in good health. The CDR3 spells CASSGGPNYGYTF. CDR3 coding DNA: TGCGCCAGCAGTGGCGGACCTAACTATGGCTACACCTTC.